The clone carrying this T cell receptor (beta chain) was detected only a few times. Its antigen is as yet unknown. The data were obtained in a study of blood T cells in healthy people across ages. The overall study: About one barcoded beta molecule per two T cells came from capture by template switching.

Then a second PCR, running about 6 to 11 cycles, was carried out with a sample-barcoded 5' primer and a J-beta primer mix. Via MiXCR, TCRdb re-called the 5' RACE reads, giving one row per CDR3 protein. The table has about 780,000 distinct CDR3 sequences, about 45% seen once. The germline CDR1 and CDR2 sequences are ENHRY and SYGVKD. CDR3 size: 12 residues. The ends were cut back, 3 bases at V and 7 bases at J, with 9 bases in the middle. Study observations and caveats: The study regarded diversity estimates from one million T cells as underestimates. The percentage of naive T cells correlated strongly with TCR beta diversity.

The chain has TRBV10-3 and TRBJ1-2; D gene uncertain. The sequence derives from an elderly man in good health. The sample taken for sequencing was blood. Here the CDR3 DNA reads TGTGCCATCAGTGATATAGGGTCTGGCTACACCTTC. It translates to CAISDIGSGYTF.